This is a list of T cell receptor beta chains from one sample in a study of T cell responses to AZD1222 COVID-19 vaccine. The table came from immunoSEQ multiplex PCR; TCRdb's copy has only in-frame clones and leaves some out. The sample consists of about 99,000 clones, nearly 90% of them appearing once. This material consisted of peripheral blood, taken on day 0 of AZD1222 vaccination. These receptors all stem from an adult in good health. Both conserved end residues are part of each CDR3. A D gene is named only where the DNA matches it firmly. Only part of the rows carry a size: once, few, many, or a class if the clone is expanded.

CDR3	DNA	D	size	V	J
CASSKGGPGQLFNQPQHF	TGTGCCAGTAGTAAAGGGGGACCGGGACAGCTGTTCAATCAGCCCCAGCATTTT	TRBD1	.	TRBV19	TRBJ1-5
CASSSLAGGTDTQYF	TGTGCCAGCAGTTCCCTAGCGGGGGGCACAGATACGCAGTATTTT	TRBD2	.	TRBV28	TRBJ2-3
CSASFGQGRETQYF	TGCAGTGCTAGTTTCGGACAGGGGAGGGAGACCCAGTACTTC	TRBD1	.	TRBV20-1	TRBJ2-5
CASSSLTGQPNEKLFF	TGTGCCAGCAGCTCTCTCACAGGGCAGCCTAATGAAAAACTGTTTTTT	.	.	TRBV11-2	TRBJ1-4
CASSLRSMNTEAFF	TGTGCCAGCAGTTTAAGGTCCATGAACACTGAAGCTTTCTTT	.	.	TRBV27	TRBJ1-1
CASSPDLALEQYF	TGTGCCAGCAGTCCCGACCTAGCTCTCGAGCAGTACTTC	.	.	TRBV28	TRBJ2-7
CASSFRTGGEPQHF	TGCGCCAGCAGCTTTCGGACAGGGGGAGAGCCCCAGCATTTT	TRBD1	.	TRBV4-3	TRBJ1-5
CSVDLETQYF	TGCAGCGTTGATCTGGAGACCCAGTACTTC	.	.	TRBV29-1	TRBJ2-5
CASSVVPSSSYNEQFF	TGTGCCAGCAGCGTAGTTCCATCCAGCTCCTACAATGAGCAGTTCTTC	.	.	TRBV9	TRBJ2-1
CASSLGGWDTEAFF	TGTGCCAGCTCACTTGGGGGCTGGGACACTGAAGCTTTCTTT	.	few	TRBV18	TRBJ1-1
CASSQRLAPGTDTQYF	TGTGCCAGCAGCCAAAGACTAGCTCCAGGCACAGATACGCAGTATTTT	TRBD2	.	TRBV14	TRBJ2-3
CAWGIRDGYTF	TGTGCCTGGGGAATCAGGGATGGCTACACCTTC	.	.	TRBV30	TRBJ1-2
CASSQGVKGTEAFF	TGCGCCAGCAGCCAAGGCGTGAAGGGCACTGAAGCTTTCTTT	.	.	TRBV4-1	TRBJ1-1
CASSFNRGLQETQYF	TGTGCCAGCAGCTTTAACAGGGGGCTCCAAGAGACCCAGTACTTC	TRBD1	.	TRBV11-3	TRBJ2-5
CASSPDIYRNTIYF	TGTGCCAGCAGCCCGGACATATACAGAAACACCATATATTTT	.	.	TRBV3-1/TRBV3-2	TRBJ1-3
CASSFDRAATIYF	TGTGCCAGCAGCTTTGACAGGGCGGCCACCATATATTTT	TRBD1	.	TRBV13	TRBJ1-3
CASSEEWLSNQPQHF	TGTGCCAGCAGTGAAGAATGGCTTAGCAATCAGCCCCAGCATTTT	.	.	TRBV2	TRBJ1-5
CASSEGFNTGELFF	TGTGCCAGCAGTGAAGGGTTTAACACCGGGGAGCTGTTTTTT	.	few	TRBV6-4	TRBJ2-2
CASSENGGINTGELFF	TGTGCCAGCAGTGAAAATGGAGGGATAAACACCGGGGAGCTGTTTTTT	.	once	TRBV6-1	TRBJ2-2
CASSELTGSREAFF	TGCGCCAGCAGCGAACTCACAGGGTCTCGTGAAGCTTTCTTT	.	.	TRBV5-1	TRBJ1-1
CASSQGSAPRDTEAFF	TGTGCCAGCAGCCAAGGGTCCGCCCCGAGGGACACTGAAGCTTTCTTT	.	few	TRBV4-2	TRBJ1-1
CASSPSGYHPNQIYNEQFF	TGTGCCAGCAGCCCTTCCGGGTATCACCCAAACCAAATCTACAATGAGCAGTTCTTC	.	.	TRBV3-1/TRBV3-2	TRBJ2-1
CASSPSGTGAGTEAFF	TGTGCCAGCAGCCCTTCCGGGACAGGGGCCGGCACTGAAGCTTTCTTT	TRBD1	.	TRBV3-1/TRBV3-2	TRBJ1-1
CASKAGGRIGELFF	TGTGCCAGCAAAGCGGGAGGGCGCATCGGGGAGCTGTTTTTT	TRBD2	.	TRBV19	TRBJ2-2